This T cell receptor (beta chain) was retrieved from a study of sequential checkpoint blockade in melanoma. Treatment described: randomized to nivolumab then ipilimumab (arm A) or the reverse (arm B). Some clones are missing from TCRdb's copy, which holds only in-frame ones; the method was immunoSEQ multiplex PCR. The sample has about 27,000 clones, 70% to 80% seen once. The sequenced sample was CD8+ T cells sorted from blood (inferred from file names), obtained from a patient given nivolumab and ipilimumab in sequence. The source is a human donor with melanoma.

The chain's CDR3 is CASSQDEGGYEKLFF. The CDR3 nucleotides read TGTGCCAGCAGCCAAGATGAGGGAGGATATGAAAAACTGTTTTTT. The rearrangement joins TRBV4-2 to TRBJ1-4; D uncertain. Between the trimmed V and J ends, which lost 0 bases and 6 bases, there was a span of 11 bases. The CDR3 has 15 amino acids. Germline CDR1 reads LGHNA; CDR2 reads YNFKEQ.